These 13 T cell receptor beta chains originate from one sample sequenced in a study of circulating and synovial CD4+ cells in juvenile arthritis. This table comes from immunoSEQ multiplex PCR, and its TCRdb copy is limited to in-frame clones, with some not included. The sample has 15,000 to 20,000 clones; about 93% are singletons. The specimen sequenced was CD4+ T cells from blood. These receptors came from a human donor with juvenile idiopathic arthritis.

J is TRBJ2-2 and V is TRBV5-1, with D possibly matching TRBD2 (5 bases). The CDR3 spans 13 residues. Germline lookup yields CDR1 SGHRS and CDR2 YFSETQ. With 4 bases removed from V and 1 base from J, the gap between germline ends came to 5 bases. The CDR3 loop is CASSAGNTGELFF. In nucleotides, the CDR3 is TGCGCCAGCAGCGCGGGGAACACCGGGGAGCTGTTTTTT.

V usage is TRBV7-9 and J usage is TRBJ1-2; TRBD1 matches at 7 bases. Germline-derived CDR1 and CDR2 are SEHNR and FQNEAQ (reference sequence). The CDR3 spans 16 residues. J gave up 5 bases and V 5 bases, and 14 bases lay outside the gene matches. CDR3 residues: CASSAIKGARSYGYTF. CDR3 coding DNA: TGTGCCAGCAGCGCAATCAAGGGGGCCCGCTCTTATGGCTACACCTTC. Using reference TRBV7-9 and TRBJ1-2 for the parts outside the CDR3, the full variable domain is DTGVSQNPRHKITKRGQNVTFRCDPISEHNRLYWYRQTLGQGPEFLTYFQNEAQLEKSRLLSDRFSAERPKGSFSTLEIQRTEQGDSAMYLCASSAIKGARSYGYTFGSGTRLTVV.

The chain carries TRBV5-4 and TRBJ1-2; 8 bases match TRBD1. Germline CDR1 reads SGHNT; CDR2 reads YYREEE (reference sequence). CDR3 size: 16 residues. V dropped 7 bases and J dropped 4; count of bases not matched to a gene: 15. CDR3 sequence reads: CASRPNGQGVTYGYTF. CDR3 DNA: TGTGCCAGCCGCCCTAACGGACAGGGAGTCACCTATGGCTACACCTTC. The variable domain in full, completed from reference TRBV5-4 and TRBJ1-2, reads ETGVTQSPTHLIKTRGQQVTLRCSSQSGHNTVSWYQQALGQGPQFIFQYYREEENGRGNFPPRFSGLQFPNYSSELNVNALELDDSALYLCASRPNGQGVTYGYTFGSGTRLTVV.

The genes are TRBV2 and TRBJ2-3, with D possibly being TRBD1 (5 bases). The ends were cut back, 10 bases at V and 0 bases at J, with 17 bases in the middle. Germline V gene sequence: CDR1 SNHLY, CDR2 FYNNEI. The CDR3 is 15 amino acids. In DNA, the CDR3 is TGTGCCATCCCGTGGTCGCAGGGTAGCACAGATACGCAGTATTTT. The encoded protein is CAIPWSQGSTDTQYF.

This chain joins TRBV5-4 and TRBJ2-5, with TRBD2 matching over 9 bases. Losses at the gene ends were 0 bases for V and 5 bases for J; bases not matched to a gene: 8. Germline V lookup: CDR1 SGHNT, CDR2 YYREEE (reference sequence). The CDR3 extends over 16 amino acids. The CDR3 spells CASSLGGDSGSETQYF. As DNA, the CDR3 is TGTGCCAGCAGCTTGGGAGGCGATAGCGGGAGCGAGACCCAGTACTTC.

The gene calls are TRBV6-5 and TRBJ2-5; 14 bases are shared with TRBD2. The last part of the DNA fits TRBJ2-7 better; the J call may be wrong. Germline CDR1 is MNHEY and CDR2 is SVGAGI. There are 14 residues in the CDR3. The CDR3 region has the DNA TGTGCCAGCAGTCGACTAGCGGGGGGGTACGAGCAGTACTTC. It specifies CASSRLAGGYEQYF.

Comments on this clone: An end of the junction differs from the germline gene, which may be a read error. The chain combines TRBV6-1 with TRBJ2-1; the match to TRBD1 covers 10 bases. There are 15 residues in the CDR3. Germline V lookup: CDR1 MNHNS, CDR2 SASEGT. Here the CDR3 reads CASSPTGGFYNERFF. CDR3 in DNA: TGTGCCAGCAGCCCGACAGGGGGCTTCTACAATGAGCGGTTCTTC.

This clone was seen just once. The chain joins TRBV29-1 to TRBJ1-2; D may be TRBD1 (6 bases). CDR3 length: 13 amino acids. Per germline, CDR1 SQVTM and CDR2 ANQGSEA. The V end was cut by 0 bases, the J end by 4 bases, with 9 bases between. The CDR3 bases are TGCAGCGTTGAAGAAACAGGGCGCTATGGCTACACCTTC. Protein: CSVEETGRYGYTF.

The gene calls are TRBV9 and TRBJ2-3; TRBD2 aligns across 7 bases. V shed 0 bases and J 1 base; nucleotides not matched to a gene: 5. The CDR3 has 16 amino acids. CDR1 is SGDLS, CDR2 YYNGEE, per germline. The chain's CDR3 is CASSVASSGGTDTQYF. The CDR3 nucleotides read TGTGCCAGCAGCGTAGCTTCCAGCGGGGGCACAGATACGCAGTATTTT.

Comments on this clone: Other DNA sequences of this sample code for an identical CDR3. CDR3 protein: CASSLQNNSPLHF. The CDR3 region has the DNA TGTGCCAGCAGCTTACAGAATAATTCACCCCTCCACTTT. The rearrangement uses TRBV5-6 and TRBJ1-6; D is ambiguous. This CDR3 comprises 13 residues. V was cut by 2 bases and J by 5 bases, with 5 bases left in between. Germline V CDR1 and CDR2: SGHDT, YYEEEE.

The chain joins TRBV4-2 to TRBJ2-1; 10 nucleotides align to TRBD2. CDR1 is LGHNA, CDR2 YNFKEQ, per germline. The CDR3 is 18 residues long. V shed 0 bases and J 7 bases; nucleotides not matched to a gene: 12. Written as DNA, the CDR3 is TGTGCCAGCAGCCAAGAGGGTTCCCCGGGACTAGCGATGAATGAGCAGTTCTTC. Protein sequence: CASSQEGSPGLAMNEQFF.

V usage is TRBV9 and J usage is TRBJ2-5; 8 bases are a match to TRBD2. J was trimmed by 5 bases and V by 2 bases; bases with no gene match: 8. Germline lookup yields CDR1 SGDLS and CDR2 YYNGEE. There are 15 residues in the CDR3. The CDR3 bases are TGTGCCAGCAGCGTGACTAGCGAACCAGGGGAGACCCAGTACTTC. Encoded protein: CASSVTSEPGETQYF.

V gene TRBV27 combines with J gene TRBJ1-5, with D possibly matching TRBD1 (5 bases). From germline, CDR1 is MNHEY and CDR2 SMNVEV (reference sequence). CDR3 size: 14 residues. CDR3 sequence reads: CVQFSGHGNQPQHF. For the CDR3, the DNA is TGTGTCCAGTTCTCAGGGCATGGCAATCAGCCCCAGCATTTT.